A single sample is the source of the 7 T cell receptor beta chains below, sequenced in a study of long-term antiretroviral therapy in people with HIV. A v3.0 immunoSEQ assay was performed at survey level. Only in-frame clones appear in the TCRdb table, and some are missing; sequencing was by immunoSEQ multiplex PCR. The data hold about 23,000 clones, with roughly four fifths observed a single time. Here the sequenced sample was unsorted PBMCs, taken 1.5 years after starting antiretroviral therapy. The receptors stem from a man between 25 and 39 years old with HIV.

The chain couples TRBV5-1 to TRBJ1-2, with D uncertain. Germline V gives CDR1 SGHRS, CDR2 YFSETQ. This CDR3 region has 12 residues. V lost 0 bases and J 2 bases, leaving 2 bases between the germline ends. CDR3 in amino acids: CASSLENYGYTF. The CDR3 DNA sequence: TGCGCCAGCAGCTTGGAGAACTATGGCTACACCTTC.

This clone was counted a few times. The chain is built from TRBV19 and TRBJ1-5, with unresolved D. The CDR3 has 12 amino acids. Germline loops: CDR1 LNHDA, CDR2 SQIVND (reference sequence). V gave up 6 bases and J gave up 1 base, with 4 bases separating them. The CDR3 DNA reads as TGTGCCAGTAGGTGGAGCAATCAGCCCCAGCATTTT. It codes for CASRWSNQPQHF. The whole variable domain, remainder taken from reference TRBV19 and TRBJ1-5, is DGGITQSPKYLFRKEGQNVTLSCEQNLNHDAMYWYRQDPGQGLRLIYYSQIVNDFQKGDIAEGYSVSREKKESFPLTVTSAQKNPTAFYLCASRWSNQPQHFGDGTRLSIL.

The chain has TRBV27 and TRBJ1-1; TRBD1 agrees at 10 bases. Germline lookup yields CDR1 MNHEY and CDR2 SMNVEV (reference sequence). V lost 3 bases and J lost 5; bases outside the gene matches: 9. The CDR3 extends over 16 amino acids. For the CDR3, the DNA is TGTGCCAGCAGTTTCCGGGACAGGGGACAGAGGACTGAAGCTTTCTTT. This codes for CASSFRDRGQRTEAFF.

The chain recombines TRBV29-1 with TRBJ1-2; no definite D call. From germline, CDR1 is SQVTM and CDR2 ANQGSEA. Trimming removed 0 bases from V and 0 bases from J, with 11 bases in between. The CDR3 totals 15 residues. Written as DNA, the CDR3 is TGCAGCGTTGAAGATCATCGGACTCCTAACTATGGCTACACCTTC. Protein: CSVEDHRTPNYGYTF.

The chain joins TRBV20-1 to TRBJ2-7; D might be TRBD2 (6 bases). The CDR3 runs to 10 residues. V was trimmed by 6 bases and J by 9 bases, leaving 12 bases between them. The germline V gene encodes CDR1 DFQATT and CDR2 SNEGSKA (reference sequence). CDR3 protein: CSAGGASQYF. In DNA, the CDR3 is TGCAGTGCCGGAGGGGCTTCGCAGTACTTC.

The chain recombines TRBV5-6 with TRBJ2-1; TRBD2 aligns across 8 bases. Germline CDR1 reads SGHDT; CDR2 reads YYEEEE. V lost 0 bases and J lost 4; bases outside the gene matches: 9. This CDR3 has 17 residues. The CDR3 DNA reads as TGTGCCAGCAGCTTGGCCCAACTAGCGGAGAAGTACAATGAGCAGTTCTTC. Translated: CASSLAQLAEKYNEQFF.

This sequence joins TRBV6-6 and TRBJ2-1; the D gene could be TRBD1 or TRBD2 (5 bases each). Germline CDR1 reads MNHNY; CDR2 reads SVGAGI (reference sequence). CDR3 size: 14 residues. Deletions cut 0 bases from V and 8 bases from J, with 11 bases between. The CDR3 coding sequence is TGTGCCAGCAGTTACTCCGGGACCACAGATGAGCAGTTCTTC. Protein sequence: CASSYSGTTDEQFF.